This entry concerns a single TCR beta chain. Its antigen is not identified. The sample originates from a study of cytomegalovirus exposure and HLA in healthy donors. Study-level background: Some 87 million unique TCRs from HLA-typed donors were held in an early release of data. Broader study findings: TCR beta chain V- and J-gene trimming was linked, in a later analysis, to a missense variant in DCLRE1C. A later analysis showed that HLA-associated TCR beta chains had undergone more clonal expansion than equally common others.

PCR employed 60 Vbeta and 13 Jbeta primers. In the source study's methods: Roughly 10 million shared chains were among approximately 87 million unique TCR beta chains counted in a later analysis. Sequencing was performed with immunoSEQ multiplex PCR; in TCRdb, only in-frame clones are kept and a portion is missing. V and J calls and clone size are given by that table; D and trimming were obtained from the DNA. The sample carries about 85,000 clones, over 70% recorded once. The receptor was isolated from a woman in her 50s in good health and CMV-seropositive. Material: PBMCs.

For the CDR3, the DNA is TGTGCCAGCAGCGTAGAGGTCGGGATAGCTCCTCGTGGTTATGGCTACACCTTC. Protein: CASSVEVGIAPRGYGYTF. J is TRBJ1-2 and V is TRBV9; D remains unclear. With 0 bases removed from V and 5 bases from J, the gap between germline ends came to 23 bases. The CDR3 is 18 amino acids. CDR1 is SGDLS, CDR2 YYNGEE, per germline.